This entry lists 5 T cell receptor beta chains sequenced from one sample in a study of post-analysis software for immune sequencing data. Study outcomes and limitations: TRBV5-6, TRBV5-1 and TRBV20-1 belonged to a set of a few TRBV segments that were more frequent in patients than controls.

The TCR beta cDNA libraries contained unique molecular identifiers. TCRdb reprocessed the PCR reads via MiXCR and lists one record per CDR3 protein. This table has approximately 730,000 distinct CDR3 sequences, 25% to 30% appearing once. Their recognized antigens are unknown. Sequenced sample: blood. All receptors derive from a girl under 18 with multiple sclerosis.

The rearrangement joins TRBV6-6 to TRBJ1-3; 8 bases line up with TRBD1. The CDR3 is 17 amino acids. V dropped 9 bases and J dropped 0; count of bases not matched to a gene: 13. CDR1 and CDR2 (germline): MNHNY, SVGAGI (reference sequence). The CDR3 is CASRPGQALFSGNTIYF. CDR3 DNA: TGTGCCAGTCGGCCGGGACAGGCCCTCTTCTCTGGAAACACCATATATTTT.

V usage is TRBV5-1 and J usage is TRBJ2-5; TRBD1 matches at 11 bases. The CDR3 length is 17 residues. V shed 0 bases and J 5 bases; nucleotides not matched to a gene: 9. Germline V gene sequence: CDR1 SGHRS, CDR2 YFSETQ. As DNA, the CDR3 is TGCGCCAGCAGCTTGGGGATCGGACAGGGGGCACGCGAGACCCAGTACTTC. Residues: CASSLGIGQGARETQYF.

On this clonotype itself: A read error may produce the germline difference seen at one junction end. This rearrangement joins TRBV10-3 to TRBJ2-1; weak D call: TRBD1 (6 bases). The CDR3 covers 14 residues. Per germline, CDR1 ENHRY and CDR2 SYGVKD. The CDR3 here is CAISGAGVYSEQFF. The CDR3 DNA sequence: TGTGCCATCAGTGGGGCAGGGGTCTACAGTGAGCAGTTCTTC.

The chain couples TRBV7-2 to TRBJ2-3; 13 bases are a match to TRBD2. Germline assignment: CDR1 SGHTA and CDR2 FQGNSA. V shed 1 base and J 2 bases; nucleotides not matched to a gene: 6. This CDR3 region has 18 residues. This chain's CDR3 is CASSLGLAGGRYTDTQYF. In DNA form, the CDR3 reads TGTGCCAGCAGCTTAGGACTAGCGGGGGGCCGATACACAGATACGCAGTATTTT.

The CDR3 bases are TGTGCCAGCAGCCCGCCCTCCCGCAATGAGCAGTTCTTC. This translates into CASSPPSRNEQFF. This sequence joins TRBV7-9 and TRBJ2-1; D gene unclear. V was clipped by 5 bases and J by 6 bases, with 11 bases between them. CDR3 size: 13 residues. In germline, CDR1 is SEHNR, CDR2 FQNEAQ (reference sequence). The complete variable domain, with remaining parts taken from reference TRBV7-9 and TRBJ2-1, reads DTGVSQNPRHKITKRGQNVTFRCDPISEHNRLYWYRQTLGQGPEFLTYFQNEAQLEKSRLLSDRFSAERPKGSFSTLEIQRTEQGDSAMYLCASSPPSRNEQFFGPGTRLTVL.